The T cell receptor (beta chain) described here comes from a study of T cell clonotyping in hematopoietic cell transplantation. The overall study: Recipients' pretransplant samples followed cytoreduction.

Whole-study results and caveats: Few recipient clonotypes overlapped donors; over 95% were de novo at given depth. Pathologically expanded recipient clonotypes increased progressively from day 30 to day 180 as diversity fell.

Note on this clone: Its cognate antigen is unknown.

Here immunoSEQ multiplex PCR was the method, and the copy in TCRdb shows in-frame clones only, minus some. This sample has roughly 24,000 clones; roughly 84% occur once, and the top ten carry 24%. The sample's time point: recipient sample about 28 days before transplant, after cytoreduction. Samples: about 28 days before transplant, then days 30, 100 and 180 after. Germline V gives CDR1 MNHNY, CDR2 SVGAGI (reference sequence). This CDR3 contains 13 residues. V was pared by 7 bases and J by 4 bases, with 8 bases between. The starting material was peripheral blood mononuclear cells, obtained before stem cell transplant. The chain joins TRBV6-6 to TRBJ1-6; perhaps TRBD1 as D (6 bases). The clonotype originates from an older woman with acute myeloid leukemia. Some clones in this sample may be carry-over from other donors' samples. The CDR3 is CASTGQYNSPLHF. Here the CDR3 DNA reads TGTGCCAGCACCGGACAGTATAATTCACCCCTCCACTTT.